This note documents a single T cell receptor (beta chain) sequence. This clonotype was seen once. Its cognate antigen has yet to be identified. Base qualities are not provided; no much larger clone lies one nucleotide away. A single read constitutes weak evidence. According to the germline V gene (reference sequence), CDR1 reads LNHDA and CDR2 reads SQIVND. Spanning cysteine to phenylalanine, the CDR3 consists of 15 amino acids. Only the CDR3 DNA stays, 45 bases, in frame from base 1. V is clipped by 5 bases and J by 3 bases, and the sequence between their germline boundaries is 14 bases long. The data were obtained in a study of T cells in Graves' hyperthyroidism and ophthalmopathy (dated by TCRdb to about 2019). Background on the whole study: Peripheral blood samples were taken at initial diagnosis, before any treatment was given. A discovery cohort of about a hundred patients, roughly 45 with Graves' ophthalmopathy and 55 to 60 with stable Graves' hyperthyroidism, was used to find distinguishing TCR V-J signatures. Prospective prediction of ophthalmopathy was tested in an independent validation cohort consisting of 18 hyperthyroidism patients and 15 or so patients who later progressed to ophthalmopathy. The roughly 94 discovery patients were randomly divided into training and test sets at a 7:3 ratio. Thyroid tissue and blood T-cell repertoires from about 6 Graves' hyperthyroidism patients were also compared in the study. Following sampling, methimazole starting at 30 mg daily was given to hyperthyroidism patients, and high-dose intravenous methylprednisolone was given to ophthalmopathy patients. TCR Vbeta CDR3 sequencing of approximately 140 peripheral blood samples (43 ophthalmopathy, 75 or so hyperthyroidism and approximately 17 progressor patients) is reported in the paper. Study-level results and caveats: Blood samples also contained most of the expanded thyroid clonotypes (frequency above 0.001), which suggests that blood repertoires may reflect thyroid immune responses. In validation, progression to ophthalmopathy was predicted by the model with roughly 69% sensitivity and roughly 76% specificity, a median of roughly six months before onset. Ophthalmopathy was separated from stable hyperthyroidism by a 13 V-J signature model, with about 88% sensitivity and approximately 81% specificity obtained in cross-validation and 80%/75% obtained in testing. No statistical method was used to set the sample size in advance, and investigators knew the group allocation.

TCR beta CDR3 regions were amplified from RNA transcripts. For the first round of RT-PCR on the TCR CDR3, the HTBI primer set was used together with the Qiagen OneStep RT-PCR kit. Libraries were constructed in a second round of multiplex PCR, after which size selection and purification were performed. Libraries were sequenced paired-end with 100 bp reads on an Illumina HiSeq2000. The authors' pipeline ran thus. SOAPnuke was used to process the raw data, throwing out any read that contained adapters or uncalled bases, had a mean Phred below 15, or lacked an exact constant-primer or identifier match. High-quality paired reads were merged with COPE v1.2.5, and unique nucleotide sequences were defined as clonotypes. MiTCR v1.1 was used to align the clonotypes against IMGT TRBV, TRBD and TRBJ reference segments. Only V-J combinations with frequency above 0.0001, covering 99% to 99.2% of repertoires, were analysed. A TCS score was defined as the ratio of F50 (clonal expansion) to E x V (chaos), with BLOSUM62-based TCRdist applied between CDR3 peptides within each V-J. Welch's t-statistics and random forest reduced around 520 V-J features to 13, which were used in a naive Bayes classifier (R e1071). Starting from the raw public reads, TCRdb applied fastp trimming at Q25, assembled clones with MiXCR and retained in-frame beta chains. Duplicate CDR3 protein sequences are folded into a single record with the most common DNA and genes. The authors' filters were not applied to this entry. Here the sample has fewer than 700,000 distinct CDR3 sequences; 17% occur a single time. The ten largest make up 15% to 20% of the sample.

Moderately to severely active disease, a Clinical Activity Score of at least 3, a NOSPECS grade of at least 4, and a duration under 3 months were present in ophthalmopathy patients. The study excluded patients with uncontrolled infections, other autoimmune diseases, pregnancy or lactation. Diagnoses were based on clinical symptoms, serum thyroxine and TRAb, thyroid ultrasound and orbital computed tomography. PBMCs were separated from roughly 10 ml of fresh peripheral blood using Ficoll-Paque density gradient centrifugation. Total RNA was extracted using Trizol reagent, and RNA quality was assessed on an Agilent 2100 Bioanalyzer.

Sequences were obtained from blood. This receptor was taken from a woman between 18 and 29 years old with Graves' ophthalmopathy. The rearrangement combines TRBV19 with TRBJ2-1; the D segment cannot be called with confidence. CDR3 protein: CASSSQVKVYNEQFF. The DNA is as follows: TGTGCCAGTAGTTCTCAGGTTAAAGTCTACAATGAGCAGTTCTTC.